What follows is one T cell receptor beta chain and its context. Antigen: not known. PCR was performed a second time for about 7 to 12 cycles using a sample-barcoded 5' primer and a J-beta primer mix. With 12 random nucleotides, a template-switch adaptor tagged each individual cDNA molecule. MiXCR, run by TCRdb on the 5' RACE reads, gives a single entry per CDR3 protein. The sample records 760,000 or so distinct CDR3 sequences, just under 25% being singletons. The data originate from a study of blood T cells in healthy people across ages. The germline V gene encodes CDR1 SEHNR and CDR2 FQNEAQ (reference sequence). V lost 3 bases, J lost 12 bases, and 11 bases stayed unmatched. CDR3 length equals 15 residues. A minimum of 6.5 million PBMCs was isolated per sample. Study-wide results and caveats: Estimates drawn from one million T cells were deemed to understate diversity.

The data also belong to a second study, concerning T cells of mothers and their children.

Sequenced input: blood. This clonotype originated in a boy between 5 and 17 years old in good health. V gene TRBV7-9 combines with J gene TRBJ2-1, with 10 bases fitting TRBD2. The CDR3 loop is CASSFLAGEFDGQFF. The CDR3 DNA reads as TGTGCCAGCAGCTTTCTAGCGGGAGAGTTTGACGGGCAGTTCTTC.